These T cell receptor beta chains were read from a single sample in a study of cytomegalovirus exposure and HLA in healthy donors. Profiled with immunoSEQ multiplex PCR; TCRdb holds only in-frame clones, not every one. The table lists over 150,000 clones, 80% of them singletons, with 1% in the top ten. What was sequenced was PBMCs. Source of these receptors: a woman in her 50s in good health and CMV-seropositive. CDR3s include the opening cysteine and the closing phenylalanine or tryptophan. The order of the fields is D gene, clone size, V gene, J gene, CDR3 DNA, CDR3 protein. The D gene is left open where the match is weak. Expanded clones are given a class, and other clones once, few, many or no size at all.

d_call: -; clone_size: -; v_call: TRBV12-5; j_call: TRBJ2-5; cdr3_nt: TGTGCTAGTGGTCGGACAGAGCAAGAGACCCAGTACTTC; cdr3_aa: CASGRTEQETQYF
d_call: -; clone_size: -; v_call: TRBV2; j_call: TRBJ1-5; cdr3_nt: TGTGCCAGCAGTGGTGGCAGTAATCAGCCCCAGCATTTT; cdr3_aa: CASSGGSNQPQHF
d_call: -; clone_size: -; v_call: TRBV28; j_call: TRBJ1-2; cdr3_nt: TGTGCCAGCAGTTTTTCTACCCAGCGCTATGGCTACACCTTC; cdr3_aa: CASSFSTQRYGYTF
d_call: -; clone_size: once; v_call: TRBV5-4; j_call: TRBJ2-5; cdr3_nt: TGTGCCAGCAGCTTGGATGGCAAGCAAGAGACCCAGTACTTC; cdr3_aa: CASSLDGKQETQYF
d_call: -; clone_size: -; v_call: TRBV7-6; j_call: TRBJ2-4; cdr3_nt: TGTGCCAGCAGCTTGGGGGGAGCCAAAAACATTCAGTACTTC; cdr3_aa: CASSLGGAKNIQYF
d_call: TRBD1; clone_size: -; v_call: TRBV18; j_call: TRBJ1-3; cdr3_nt: TGTGCCAGCTCACCCTCGTACAGGGGGCAAGATGGAAACACCATATATTTT; cdr3_aa: CASSPSYRGQDGNTIYF
d_call: -; clone_size: -; v_call: TRBV29-1; j_call: TRBJ1-2; cdr3_nt: TGCAGCGTTGATCAGAGCACAGCCGACTATGGCTACACCTTC; cdr3_aa: CSVDQSTADYGYTF
d_call: -; clone_size: -; v_call: TRBV5-1; j_call: TRBJ1-1; cdr3_nt: TGCGCCAGCAAGACCACAGACGGCGGGGGAGAAGCTTTCTTT; cdr3_aa: CASKTTDGGGEAFF
d_call: -; clone_size: once; v_call: TRBV6-4; j_call: TRBJ2-5; cdr3_nt: TGTGCCAGCAGTGACTCTCCGGAGCGGCCAAGGGAGACCCAGTACTTC; cdr3_aa: CASSDSPERPRETQYF
d_call: -; clone_size: -; v_call: TRBV18; j_call: TRBJ2-3; cdr3_nt: TGTGCCAGCTCACCATGGGCTAGCACAGATACGCAGTATTTT; cdr3_aa: CASSPWASTDTQYF
d_call: -; clone_size: -; v_call: TRBV7-6; j_call: TRBJ2-1; cdr3_nt: TGTGCCAGCAGCTTCGCAGAAGAGGCGGTTGGGGCCAGGTACAATGAGCAGTTCTTC; cdr3_aa: CASSFAEEAVGARYNEQFF
d_call: -; clone_size: -; v_call: TRBV7-9; j_call: TRBJ2-3; cdr3_nt: TGTGCCAGCAGCCCCGCTGGAGGGACTAGCACAGATACGCAGTATTTT; cdr3_aa: CASSPAGGTSTDTQYF
d_call: TRBD1; clone_size: -; v_call: TRBV5-1; j_call: TRBJ2-1; cdr3_nt: TGCGCCAGCAGCTTGGGAGGGACAGGGGATGAGCAGTTCTTC; cdr3_aa: CASSLGGTGDEQFF
d_call: TRBD1; clone_size: -; v_call: TRBV5-5; j_call: TRBJ1-4; cdr3_nt: TGTGCCAGCAGCAGACAGGGGGCGGCTAATGAAAAACTGTTTTTT; cdr3_aa: CASSRQGAANEKLFF
d_call: TRBD2; clone_size: -; v_call: TRBV11-2; j_call: TRBJ2-7; cdr3_nt: TGTGCCAGCAGCTTTCTCAGCGGGAGGCTCATCTCCTACGAGCAGTACTTC; cdr3_aa: CASSFLSGRLISYEQYF
d_call: -; clone_size: -; v_call: TRBV7-2; j_call: TRBJ2-3; cdr3_nt: TGTGCCAGCAGCTTATTGTTATCTACAGATACGCAGTATTTT; cdr3_aa: CASSLLLSTDTQYF
d_call: TRBD1; clone_size: -; v_call: TRBV25-1; j_call: TRBJ2-1; cdr3_nt: TGTGCCAGCAGTGACCTACAGGGGTGGAATGAGCAGTTCTTC; cdr3_aa: CASSDLQGWNEQFF
d_call: -; clone_size: -; v_call: TRBV7-9; j_call: TRBJ2-2; cdr3_nt: TGTGCCAGCAGCCAAACAGCAACCGGGGAGCTGTTTTTT; cdr3_aa: CASSQTATGELFF
d_call: TRBD1; clone_size: -; v_call: TRBV11-3; j_call: TRBJ1-2; cdr3_nt: TGTGCCAGCAACCACCCCCGACAGGGGAGATTC; cdr3_aa: CASNHPRQGRF
d_call: TRBD1; clone_size: -; v_call: TRBV10-2; j_call: TRBJ1-2; cdr3_nt: TGCGCCAGCACCCCAACAGGGGAGAGGAACTATGGCTACACCTTC; cdr3_aa: CASTPTGERNYGYTF
d_call: TRBD2; clone_size: once; v_call: TRBV23-1; j_call: TRBJ2-1; cdr3_nt: TGCGCCAGCAGTCAATCTCCCTCATATAGCGGGGGTAAGCTAGTCTTC; cdr3_aa: CASSQSPSYSGGKLVF
d_call: -; clone_size: -; v_call: TRBV28; j_call: TRBJ2-2; cdr3_nt: TGTGCCACTCGGGGGTCTCCTATAAACACCGGGGAGCTGTTTTTT; cdr3_aa: CATRGSPINTGELFF
d_call: -; clone_size: -; v_call: TRBV19; j_call: TRBJ1-1; cdr3_nt: TGTGCCAGTAGTGCCCAGGGTGTAACTGAAGCTTTCTTT; cdr3_aa: CASSAQGVTEAFF
d_call: -; clone_size: -; v_call: TRBV7-8; j_call: TRBJ1-1; cdr3_nt: TGTGCCAGCAGCCTAGTGGGAGGGAACACTGAAGCTTTCTTT; cdr3_aa: CASSLVGGNTEAFF
d_call: TRBD1; clone_size: few; v_call: TRBV5-6; j_call: TRBJ2-1; cdr3_nt: TGTGCCAGCAGCCGGGGGACAGGGGAAATGAGCTCCTACAATGAGCAGTTCTTC; cdr3_aa: CASSRGTGEMSSYNEQFF
d_call: -; clone_size: once; v_call: TRBV27; j_call: TRBJ1-4; cdr3_nt: TGTGCCAGCAGTTTTCAGGGGCGAGTTGAAAAACTGTTTTTT; cdr3_aa: CASSFQGRVEKLFF
d_call: -; clone_size: -; v_call: TRBV21-1; j_call: TRBJ1-4; cdr3_nt: TGTGCCAGCAGTTCGACACTTAGAATGAAAAATCTGTTTTTT; cdr3_aa: CASSSTLRMKNLFF
d_call: -; clone_size: -; v_call: TRBV7-2; j_call: TRBJ1-2; cdr3_nt: TGTGCCAGCAGCTTATCTGGGGGCTACGGCTACACCTTC; cdr3_aa: CASSLSGGYGYTF
d_call: -; clone_size: -; v_call: TRBV28; j_call: TRBJ1-4; cdr3_nt: TGTGCCAGCACTCTTTCGGGAATTTCAACTAATGAAAAACTGTTTTTT; cdr3_aa: CASTLSGISTNEKLFF
d_call: -; clone_size: -; v_call: TRBV9; j_call: TRBJ1-1; cdr3_nt: TGTGCCAGCAGCGGATCAGGGGCGTTGGGCACTGAAGCTTTCTTT; cdr3_aa: CASSGSGALGTEAFF
d_call: -; clone_size: few; v_call: TRBV28; j_call: TRBJ2-2; cdr3_nt: TGTGCCAGCAGTCCGGGGGGCCAGGCCGGGGAGCTGTTTTTT; cdr3_aa: CASSPGGQAGELFF
d_call: -; clone_size: -; v_call: TRBV4-3; j_call: TRBJ2-1; cdr3_nt: TGCGCCAGCAGCCAAGAGAGAATGTTCTATGAGCAGTTCTTC; cdr3_aa: CASSQERMFYEQFF
d_call: -; clone_size: -; v_call: TRBV28; j_call: TRBJ2-1; cdr3_nt: TGTGCCAGCAGTTCCCCCCAATACAATGAGCAGTTCTTC; cdr3_aa: CASSSPQYNEQFF
d_call: -; clone_size: -; v_call: TRBV5-1; j_call: TRBJ1-1; cdr3_nt: TGCGCCAGCAGTCCCCCCATGAACACTGAAGCTTTCTTT; cdr3_aa: CASSPPMNTEAFF
d_call: TRBD2; clone_size: -; v_call: TRBV4-3; j_call: TRBJ2-2; cdr3_nt: TGCGCCAGCAGCCACAGACTAGCGGGAGGACTATCGAACACCGGGGAGCTGTTTTTT; cdr3_aa: CASSHRLAGGLSNTGELFF
d_call: TRBD1; clone_size: -; v_call: TRBV14; j_call: TRBJ1-2; cdr3_nt: TGTGCCAGCAGCCAAGGACAGGGAGTAGGCTATGGCTACACCTTC; cdr3_aa: CASSQGQGVGYGYTF
d_call: -; clone_size: -; v_call: TRBV6-5; j_call: TRBJ1-6; cdr3_nt: TGTGCCAGCAGTTGGTCGGCAGGGTTGAATTCACCCCTCCACTTT; cdr3_aa: CASSWSAGLNSPLHF
d_call: TRBD1; clone_size: -; v_call: TRBV6-5; j_call: TRBJ2-7; cdr3_nt: TGTGCCAGCAGTTACCGCTTGACAGGGGGTTACGAGCAGTACTTC; cdr3_aa: CASSYRLTGGYEQYF
d_call: TRBD2; clone_size: -; v_call: TRBV5-1; j_call: TRBJ2-5; cdr3_nt: TGCGCCAGCAGCTTTGGACTAGCGGCGCCAGAGACCCAGTACTTC; cdr3_aa: CASSFGLAAPETQYF
d_call: -; clone_size: few; v_call: TRBV15; j_call: TRBJ1-1; cdr3_nt: TGTGCCACCAGAATTTCGGGTATGACAGGTTTTTTCGAAGCTTTCTTT; cdr3_aa: CATRISGMTGFFEAFF
d_call: -; clone_size: -; v_call: TRBV9; j_call: TRBJ1-1; cdr3_nt: TGTGCCAGCAGCGTGGGACACCCAGGAATAGGGAACACTGAAGCTTTCTTT; cdr3_aa: CASSVGHPGIGNTEAFF
d_call: -; clone_size: -; v_call: TRBV25-1; j_call: TRBJ2-5; cdr3_nt: TGTGCCAGCAGGGGGAGGACTGCCCTCCAAGAGACCCAGTACTTC; cdr3_aa: CASRGRTALQETQYF
d_call: TRBD2; clone_size: few; v_call: TRBV5-1; j_call: TRBJ2-3; cdr3_nt: TGCGCCAGCGGATATGCGGGGGGGCCGGCAGATACGCAGTATTTT; cdr3_aa: CASGYAGGPADTQYF
d_call: TRBD1; clone_size: -; v_call: TRBV28; j_call: TRBJ2-7; cdr3_nt: TGTGCCAGCAGCAAGCCCCAGGGGGCGCGAGAGCAGTACTTC; cdr3_aa: CASSKPQGAREQYF
d_call: -; clone_size: -; v_call: TRBV4-3; j_call: TRBJ1-4; cdr3_nt: TGCGCCAGCAGCCCAGGCAGGTGGGAAAAACTGTTTTTT; cdr3_aa: CASSPGRWEKLFF
d_call: -; clone_size: -; v_call: TRBV27; j_call: TRBJ2-5; cdr3_nt: TGTGCCAGCAAACGCGGGGAGACCCAGTACTTC; cdr3_aa: CASKRGETQYF
d_call: -; clone_size: -; v_call: TRBV13; j_call: TRBJ2-4; cdr3_nt: TGTGCCAGCAGCTACGGGCCCCAAGGGGACATTCAGTACTTC; cdr3_aa: CASSYGPQGDIQYF
d_call: -; clone_size: -; v_call: TRBV4-3; j_call: TRBJ1-4; cdr3_nt: TGCGCCAGCAGCCAGGAGTTTAATGAAAAACTGTTTTTT; cdr3_aa: CASSQEFNEKLFF
d_call: -; clone_size: -; v_call: TRBV7-9; j_call: TRBJ2-5; cdr3_nt: TGTGCCAGCACCCCTAGGAGCGGGTTGGGGGAGACCCAGTACTTC; cdr3_aa: CASTPRSGLGETQYF
d_call: TRBD1; clone_size: -; v_call: TRBV18; j_call: TRBJ2-7; cdr3_nt: TGTGCCAGCTCAGCGGGACAGGAGTCCTACGAGCAGTACTTC; cdr3_aa: CASSAGQESYEQYF
d_call: -; clone_size: -; v_call: TRBV12-5; j_call: TRBJ1-1; cdr3_nt: TGTGCTAGTGGTTTAGGCGGGAGGAACACTGAAGCTTTCTTT; cdr3_aa: CASGLGGRNTEAFF
d_call: -; clone_size: -; v_call: TRBV28; j_call: TRBJ1-1; cdr3_nt: TGTGCCAGCAGTTTGATGGTGGCAGGATTGAACACTGAAGCTTTCTTT; cdr3_aa: CASSLMVAGLNTEAFF
d_call: TRBD2; clone_size: -; v_call: TRBV7-3; j_call: TRBJ2-3; cdr3_nt: TGTGCCAGCAGACTAGCGGGCACAGATACGCAGTATTTT; cdr3_aa: CASRLAGTDTQYF